These T cell receptor beta chains were read from a single sample in a study of T cell responses to AZD1222 COVID-19 vaccine. Repertoires were generated with immunoSEQ multiplex PCR, while TCRdb's copy carries only in-frame clones and drops some. The sample lists 70,000 to 100,000 clones, 80% to 90% occurring once. The sequencing used peripheral blood, collected 28 days after the second AZD1222 dose. The source of these receptors is an adult who received the AZD1222 COVID-19 vaccine. Both conserved end residues are part of each CDR3. Each record gives: CDR3 protein, CDR3 DNA, J gene, clone size, V gene, D gene. The D gene is left open where the match is weak. Part of the rows lack a size; the others show once, few, many or a class for expanded clones.

CDR3aa: CASSLTVGQGNYGYTF; CDR3nt: TGTGCCAGCAGTTTGACCGTGGGACAGGGCAACTATGGCTACACCTTC; j_gene: TRBJ1-2; abundance: -; v_gene: TRBV6-2/TRBV6-3; d_gene: TRBD1
CDR3aa: CASRTQGRNTEAFF; CDR3nt: TGTGCCAGCAGGACACAGGGCCGGAACACTGAAGCTTTCTTT; j_gene: TRBJ1-1; abundance: -; v_gene: TRBV6-5; d_gene: -
CDR3aa: CASSSLLAGGTDTQYF; CDR3nt: TGTGCCAGCAGCTCCCTACTAGCGGGGGGCACAGATACGCAGTATTTT; j_gene: TRBJ2-3; abundance: -; v_gene: TRBV7-2; d_gene: TRBD2
CDR3aa: CASSYYTEAFF; CDR3nt: TGTGCCAGTAGTTATTACACTGAAGCTTTCTTT; j_gene: TRBJ1-1; abundance: -; v_gene: TRBV19; d_gene: -
CDR3aa: CASGQAQRETQYF; CDR3nt: TGTGCCAGCGGGCAGGCACAGAGGGAGACCCAGTACTTC; j_gene: TRBJ2-5; abundance: -; v_gene: TRBV7-3; d_gene: -
CDR3aa: CASSLPGAPNGYTF; CDR3nt: TGTGCCAGCAGCTTGCCGGGAGCACCGAATGGCTACACCTTC; j_gene: TRBJ1-2; abundance: few; v_gene: TRBV7-9; d_gene: -
CDR3aa: CASSLPPQRTEAFF; CDR3nt: TGTGCCAGCAGTCTCCCACCCCAACGCACTGAAGCTTTCTTT; j_gene: TRBJ1-1; abundance: -; v_gene: TRBV28; d_gene: -
CDR3aa: CASSPGLGNTIYF; CDR3nt: TGTGCCAGCTCACCAGGGTTAGGAAACACCATATATTTT; j_gene: TRBJ1-3; abundance: few; v_gene: TRBV18; d_gene: -
CDR3aa: CASSLDRGGYEQYF; CDR3nt: TGTGCCAGCAGCTTAGACAGGGGCGGATACGAGCAGTACTTC; j_gene: TRBJ2-7; abundance: -; v_gene: TRBV7-2; d_gene: TRBD1
CDR3aa: CASSNPTTQYF; CDR3nt: TGTGCCAGCAGCAACCCAACGACCCAGTACTTC; j_gene: TRBJ2-5; abundance: -; v_gene: TRBV7-2; d_gene: -
CDR3aa: CAISESRGVSYEQYF; CDR3nt: TGTGCCATCAGTGAGTCGAGGGGTGTCTCCTACGAGCAGTACTTC; j_gene: TRBJ2-7; abundance: -; v_gene: TRBV10-3; d_gene: -
CDR3aa: CASSLDTGWSDPGFGQPQHF; CDR3nt: TGTGCCAGCAGTTTAGATACAGGGTGGTCAGACCCGGGTTTCGGCCAGCCCCAGCATTTT; j_gene: TRBJ1-5; abundance: -; v_gene: TRBV28; d_gene: -
CDR3aa: CAISVVSGGAVNEQFF; CDR3nt: TGTGCCATCAGTGTTGTAAGCGGGGGGGCCGTGAATGAGCAGTTCTTC; j_gene: TRBJ2-1; abundance: -; v_gene: TRBV10-3; d_gene: TRBD2
CDR3aa: CASLDSNQPQHF; CDR3nt: TGTGCCAGCCTTGATAGCAATCAGCCCCAGCATTTT; j_gene: TRBJ1-5; abundance: -; v_gene: TRBV28; d_gene: -
CDR3aa: CASSSQGNIQYF; CDR3nt: TGTGCCAGCTCCTCACAGGGAAACATTCAGTACTTC; j_gene: TRBJ2-4; abundance: -; v_gene: TRBV18; d_gene: -
CDR3aa: CASSETGAPNTEAFF; CDR3nt: TGTGCCAGCAGCGAGACAGGGGCACCGAACACTGAAGCTTTCTTT; j_gene: TRBJ1-1; abundance: -; v_gene: TRBV7-6; d_gene: TRBD1
CDR3aa: CASTSSNQPQHF; CDR3nt: TGTGCCAGTACAAGTAGCAATCAGCCCCAGCATTTT; j_gene: TRBJ1-5; abundance: -; v_gene: TRBV18; d_gene: -
CDR3aa: CASSLSSGLGNTIYF; CDR3nt: TGTGCCAGCAGTTTATCGTCGGGGCTTGGAAACACCATATATTTT; j_gene: TRBJ1-3; abundance: -; v_gene: TRBV27; d_gene: -
CDR3aa: CASSLTSGHNEQFF; CDR3nt: TGCGCCAGCAGCTTGACTAGCGGCCACAATGAGCAGTTCTTC; j_gene: TRBJ2-1; abundance: -; v_gene: TRBV5-1; d_gene: TRBD2
CDR3aa: CSVVFPPRDTEAFF; CDR3nt: TGCAGCGTTGTTTTTCCCCCTCGGGATACTGAAGCTTTCTTT; j_gene: TRBJ1-1; abundance: -; v_gene: TRBV29-1; d_gene: -
CDR3aa: CASGGLGTGLQYF; CDR3nt: TGTGCCAGCGGAGGCCTCGGGACAGGACTCCAGTACTTC; j_gene: TRBJ2-7; abundance: once; v_gene: TRBV25-1; d_gene: TRBD1
CDR3aa: CASMKLGGYQPQHF; CDR3nt: TGTGCCAGCATGAAATTAGGGGGCTATCAGCCCCAGCATTTT; j_gene: TRBJ1-5; abundance: few; v_gene: TRBV27; d_gene: TRBD1
CDR3aa: CASSPDQVSNTEAFF; CDR3nt: TGTGCCAGCAGCCCCGACCAGGTCTCGAACACTGAAGCTTTCTTT; j_gene: TRBJ1-1; abundance: -; v_gene: TRBV7-9; d_gene: -
CDR3aa: CATSPIGAGSLMASTDTQYF; CDR3nt: TGTGCCACCAGTCCGATTGGGGCGGGATCCCTCATGGCTAGCACAGATACGCAGTATTTT; j_gene: TRBJ2-3; abundance: -; v_gene: TRBV24-1; d_gene: -
CDR3aa: CAISGGGTDSNQPQHF; CDR3nt: TGTGCCATCAGTGGTGGGGGTACAGATAGCAATCAGCCCCAGCATTTT; j_gene: TRBJ1-5; abundance: -; v_gene: TRBV10-3; d_gene: -
CDR3aa: CASSQEGNSNQPQHF; CDR3nt: TGTGCCAGCAGCCAAGAGGGCAATAGCAATCAGCCCCAGCATTTT; j_gene: TRBJ1-5; abundance: -; v_gene: TRBV4-2; d_gene: -
CDR3aa: CASSFQEMAFF; CDR3nt: TGTGCCAGCAGCTTCCAGGAGATGGCTTTCTTT; j_gene: TRBJ1-1; abundance: -; v_gene: TRBV7-8; d_gene: -
CDR3aa: CASSQDWANTGELFF; CDR3nt: TGCGCCAGCAGCCAAGATTGGGCCAACACCGGGGAGCTGTTTTTT; j_gene: TRBJ2-2; abundance: -; v_gene: TRBV4-3; d_gene: -
CDR3aa: CASRDRNLLEAFF; CDR3nt: TGTGCCAGCCGGGACAGGAACTTACTCGAAGCTTTCTTT; j_gene: TRBJ1-1; abundance: -; v_gene: TRBV19; d_gene: TRBD1
CDR3aa: CSAPGQGVPEAFF; CDR3nt: TGCAGCGCCCCAGGACAGGGGGTCCCTGAAGCTTTCTTT; j_gene: TRBJ1-1; abundance: -; v_gene: TRBV29-1; d_gene: TRBD1
CDR3aa: CASSLEGTRNPYEQYF; CDR3nt: TGTGCCAGCAGCTTGGAAGGGACACGGAATCCCTACGAGCAGTACTTC; j_gene: TRBJ2-7; abundance: -; v_gene: TRBV5-5; d_gene: -
CDR3aa: CSAPGQPNEKLFF; CDR3nt: TGCAGCGCTCCGGGACAGCCTAATGAAAAACTGTTTTTT; j_gene: TRBJ1-4; abundance: -; v_gene: TRBV29-1; d_gene: TRBD1
CDR3aa: CASSQEGPAGNEQFF; CDR3nt: TGCGCCAGCAGCCAAGAAGGCCCAGCGGGCAATGAGCAGTTCTTC; j_gene: TRBJ2-1; abundance: -; v_gene: TRBV4-1; d_gene: -
CDR3aa: CASSLRASSYEQYF; CDR3nt: TGTGCCAGCAGCCTCCGGGCTAGCTCCTACGAGCAGTACTTC; j_gene: TRBJ2-7; abundance: -; v_gene: TRBV7-3; d_gene: -
CDR3aa: CASASSDAYEQYF; CDR3nt: TGTGCCAGCGCGTCTAGCGACGCCTACGAGCAGTACTTC; j_gene: TRBJ2-7; abundance: -; v_gene: TRBV12-3/TRBV12-4; d_gene: -
CDR3aa: CASSIGGDHEDTQYF; CDR3nt: TGTGCCAGTAGTATTGGGGGGGATCATGAAGATACGCAGTATTTT; j_gene: TRBJ2-3; abundance: -; v_gene: TRBV19; d_gene: TRBD2
CDR3aa: CASSMVDSNQPQHF; CDR3nt: TGTGCCAGTAGTATGGTGGACAGCAATCAGCCCCAGCATTTT; j_gene: TRBJ1-5; abundance: -; v_gene: TRBV19; d_gene: -
CDR3aa: CASSQDRGRKLFF; CDR3nt: TGTGCCAGCAGCCAAGACCGGGGGAGGAAACTGTTTTTT; j_gene: TRBJ1-4; abundance: -; v_gene: TRBV3-1/TRBV3-2; d_gene: -
CDR3aa: CSVTGASSYEQYF; CDR3nt: TGCAGCGTCACCGGGGCCAGCTCCTACGAGCAGTACTTC; j_gene: TRBJ2-7; abundance: few; v_gene: TRBV29-1; d_gene: -
CDR3aa: CAISVTGEHNEQFF; CDR3nt: TGTGCCATCAGTGTAACAGGGGAACATAATGAGCAGTTCTTC; j_gene: TRBJ2-1; abundance: -; v_gene: TRBV10-3; d_gene: TRBD1